The source of this T cell receptor beta chain is a study of blood T cell repertoires in COVID-19. The participants were between about 18 and 90 years old and came from 24 US areas. Participants reported their clinical history, and cohort assignment relied on those reports. Repertoires were generated with immunoSEQ multiplex PCR, while TCRdb's copy carries only in-frame clones and drops some. The data show about 270,000 clones, with 88% seen just once and 3% held by the top ten. With V trimmed by 0 bases and J by 0 bases, 5 bases remained unmatched. The CDR3 contains 18 residues. Looked up from germline, CDR1 is SGDLS and CDR2 is YYNGEE.

The rearrangement uses TRBV9 and TRBJ2-6; 8 bases match TRBD1. The clonotype originates from a woman between 50 and 59 years old who had recovered from COVID-19. The sequencing sample was made of PBMCs or T cells enriched from blood (not recorded which). CDR3 sequence (DNA): TGTGCCAGCAGCGTAGGGGACAGGCGTAACTCTGGGGCCAACGTCCTGACTTTC. Its protein is CASSVGDRRNSGANVLTF.